This TCR beta chain appears in the sequencing data of a study of blood T cell repertoires in COVID-19. Per the study methods: How many nucleated cells were present was estimated from reference gene primer amplification. Sequencing was performed with immunoSEQ multiplex PCR; in TCRdb, only in-frame clones are kept and a portion is missing. The V and J calls and clone size come from that table; D and trimming were worked out from the DNA. Among 150,000 to 200,000 clones listed, almost 80% were seen once. Per the germline V gene, CDR1 is LNHDA and CDR2 is SQIVND (reference sequence). The CDR3 loop spans 15 amino acids. V lost 5 bases and J lost 1, with 12 bases in between.

The sample comprised peripheral blood. The rearrangement links TRBV19 to TRBJ2-1; weak D call: TRBD2 (5 bases). This receptor was taken from a man aged 60-69 years with active or convalescent COVID-19. The CDR3, as DNA: TGTGCCAGTAGTTCAGCGGCCCGTTCCTACAATGAGCAGTTCTTC. It translates to CASSSAARSYNEQFF.